The 30 T cell receptor beta chains below were found in one sample sequenced in a study of beta chain features in type 1 diabetes (dated by TCRdb to the late 2010s). Receptor amplification or capture employed the immunoSEQ multiplex PCR assay. The High Capacity cDNA Reverse Transcription Kit was used to reverse transcribe all of the isolated RNA, meaning that expressed TCRB transcripts were what got sequenced. Held by TCRdb, this immuneACCESS table contains in-frame sequences only and omits some clones. Under half of the omission traces to an unresolved V gene where checked; the cause of the rest is unknown. This sample comprises 250,000 to 350,000 clones, approximately 10% of them detected only once. Together, the top ten hold 0.015% of the sample. Sequenced material: naive CD4+ T cells from blood. The cell subset or site tag for this specimen amounts to: true naive CD4+ T cells. The source is a woman aged 25 to 39 in good health.

V and J are TRBV4-3 and TRBJ1-5, with 9 nucleotides matching TRBD1. This CDR3 has 18 amino acids. CDR1 and CDR2 from the germline V gene are LGHNA and YSLEER. The V segment lost 0 bases and the J segment 2 bases; nucleotides outside the gene matches: 8. CDR3: CASSQEKGQGGGNQPQHF. CDR3 nucleotide sequence: TGCGCCAGCAGCCAAGAGAAGGGACAGGGCGGGGGCAATCAGCCCCAGCATTTT.

The rearrangement joins TRBV4-3 to TRBJ1-2; 10 bases align to TRBD1. Germline-derived CDR1 and CDR2 are LGHNA and YSLEER. With 3 bases clipped from V and 2 bases from J, the junction kept 6 bases outside the gene matches. This CDR3 spans 16 amino acids. DNA for the CDR3: TGCGCCAGCAGCCAGTTGGGGACAGGGGCCAACTATGGCTACACCTTC. This codes for CASSQLGTGANYGYTF.

The chain couples TRBV28 to TRBJ2-7, with 8 bases aligning to TRBD1. Unmatched junction bases numbered 11, after V lost 7 bases and J lost 3 bases. Germline V gene lookup returns CDR1 MDHEN and CDR2 SYDVKM. CDR3 length: 15 residues. Here the CDR3 DNA reads TGTGCCAGCAAAAGGTTTCCGGGACAGGACTACGAGCAGTACTTC. Protein product: CASKRFPGQDYEQYF.

This chain uses TRBV9 with TRBJ2-2; TRBD1 is a possible D gene (6 bases). Per germline, CDR1 SGDLS and CDR2 YYNGEE. This CDR3 has 14 amino acids. The V end was cut by 0 bases, the J end by 8 bases, with 11 bases between. The CDR3 here is CASSVVGAEGELFF. The CDR3, as DNA: TGTGCCAGCAGCGTAGTGGGGGCTGAGGGGGAGCTGTTTTTT. The full variable domain, its missing parts supplied by reference TRBV9 and TRBJ2-2, is DSGVTQTPKHLITATGQRVTLRCSPRSGDLSVYWYQQSLDQGLQFLIQYYNGEERAKGNILERFSAQQFPDLHSELNLSSLELGDSALYFCASSVVGAEGELFFGEGSRLTVL.

In its sample, this clone was seen a few times. This sequence joins TRBV6-5 and TRBJ2-1; 8 positions agree with TRBD1. CDR3 size: 15 residues. V shed 2 bases, J shed 8 bases, and the junction held 8 bases outside the gene matches. Germline V CDR1 and CDR2: MNHEY, SVGAGI. The CDR3 protein is CASSYLQGARYEQFF. CDR3 bases: TGTGCCAGCAGTTACCTTCAGGGGGCTAGGTATGAGCAGTTCTTC.

This clone showed up just a few times. The chain is built from TRBV5-4 and TRBJ2-1; 10 bases match TRBD1. The length of the CDR3 is 15 residues. V was pared by 3 bases and J by 5 bases, with 5 bases of the junction left unmatched. Germline assignment: CDR1 SGHNT and CDR2 YYREEE (reference sequence). CDR3 bases: TGTGCCAGCAGCTCCGGGACAGGGGACCACAATGAGCAGTTCTTC. It is translated as CASSSGTGDHNEQFF.

This clone has just a few counts. This chain links TRBV5-4 with TRBJ2-3; 9 positions match TRBD2. CDR1 and CDR2 from the germline V gene are SGHNT and YYREEE (reference sequence). V shed 4 bases and J 0 bases; nucleotides not matched to a gene: 3. The CDR3 is 15 amino acids. The CDR3 reads CASSETSGSTDTQYF. As DNA, the CDR3 is TGTGCCAGCAGCGAGACTAGCGGAAGCACAGATACGCAGTATTTT.

This clone occurred a few times. The CDR3 loop is CASSGQGAYEQYF. The CDR3 DNA reads as TGTGCCAGCTCAGGACAGGGTGCCTACGAGCAGTACTTC. The J gene is TRBJ2-7, the V gene TRBV18, with 8 bases identical to TRBD1. J gave up 2 bases and V 5 bases, and 2 bases lay outside the gene matches. Germline CDR1 and CDR2: KGHSH and LQKENI. The CDR3 spans 13 residues.

This clone was counted between two and nine times. The J gene is TRBJ1-2, the V gene TRBV5-4; possibly TRBD1 for D (5 bases). Between the trimmed V and J ends, which lost 5 bases and 4 bases, there was a span of 12 bases. The CDR3 spans 13 residues. Germline CDR1 and CDR2: SGHNT and YYREEE (reference sequence). CDR3 DNA: TGTGCCAGCAGGGGGCAGGGCGTCTATGGCTACACCTTC. Amino acids: CASRGQGVYGYTF.

This clone was seen only a few times. The chain recombines TRBV29-1 with TRBJ2-3; TRBD2 matches at 11 bases. J was trimmed by 4 bases and V by 6 bases; bases with no gene match: 18. Germline CDR1 SQVTM, CDR2 ANQGSEA. This CDR3 spans 18 amino acids. The CDR3 DNA reads TGCAGCGTAGCCCCAGGGGACTTTAGCGGGAGGGCCGCAGATACGCAGTATTTT. Protein sequence: CSVAPGDFSGRAADTQYF.

This clone was observed a few times. The V call is TRBV5-1, the J call TRBJ2-1; 8 bases are shared with TRBD2. The germline gives CDR1 SGHRS, CDR2 YFSETQ. The CDR3 contains 16 residues. V lost 6 bases to trimming and J lost 2 bases; unmatched junction nucleotides: 10. CDR3 coding DNA: TGCGCCAGCAATAGAAATCCGGGAGGGACCTACAATGAGCAGTTCTTC. This translates into CASNRNPGGTYNEQFF.

This clone was detected a few times. The chain employs TRBV6-4 and TRBJ1-1, with no clear D. Per the germline V gene, CDR1 is MRHNA and CDR2 is SNTAGT. CDR3 length: 13 residues. Trimming shortened V by 4 bases and J by 4 bases, and 10 bases separated the two germline ends. The CDR3 spells CASSVGLGTEAFF. The DNA for the CDR3 is TGTGCCAGCAGTGTCGGGTTGGGCACTGAAGCTTTCTTT.

This clone was observed a few times. The chain uses TRBV9 and TRBJ1-1; 11 nucleotides line up with TRBD1. CDR1 and CDR2 from the germline V gene are SGDLS and YYNGEE. The CDR3 totals 16 residues. The junction had 9 bases not matched to a gene; V was cut back by 3 bases and J by 5 bases. The CDR3 is CASSDRTGGGGTEAFF. CDR3 DNA sequence: TGTGCCAGCAGCGATAGGACAGGGGGCGGAGGGACTGAAGCTTTCTTT. The full variable domain, its missing parts supplied by reference TRBV9 and TRBJ1-1, is DSGVTQTPKHLITATGQRVTLRCSPRSGDLSVYWYQQSLDQGLQFLIQYYNGEERAKGNILERFSAQQFPDLHSELNLSSLELGDSALYFCASSDRTGGGGTEAFFGQGTRLTVV.

The V and J genes are TRBV29-1 and TRBJ1-2; D call uncertain. The germline V gene encodes CDR1 SQVTM and CDR2 ANQGSEA. The CDR3 is made up of 13 amino acids. The V and J ends lost 4 bases and 0 bases respectively, with 9 bases between them. DNA for the CDR3: TGCAGCGTTGGGAGAGGGACTAACTATGGCTACACCTTC. Its translation is CSVGRGTNYGYTF. The full variable domain, completed using reference TRBV29-1 and TRBJ1-2, is SAVISQKPSRDICQRGTSLTIQCQVDSQVTMMFWYRQQPGQSLTLIATANQGSEATYESGFVIDKFPISRPNLTFSTLTVSNMSPEDSSIYLCSVGRGTNYGYTFGSGTRLTVV.

In this sample, this clone turned up a few times. J is TRBJ2-7 and V is TRBV29-1; no clear D gene. The CDR3 covers 10 residues. Germline CDR1 reads SQVTM; CDR2 reads ANQGSEA. V gave up 4 bases and J gave up 4 bases, with 5 bases separating them. Here the CDR3 reads CSVGQYEQYF. The CDR3 region has the DNA TGCAGCGTTGGGCAGTACGAGCAGTACTTC.

This clone has only a few counts. V usage is TRBV18 and J usage is TRBJ2-1, with 8 bases identical to TRBD1. The CDR3 covers 19 residues. The V gene end was trimmed by 3 bases and the J gene end by 0 bases; junction bases not matched to a gene: 13. CDR1 KGHSH and CDR2 LQKENI come from the germline V gene. CDR3 loop: CASSPSAGGSGNSYNEQFF. CDR3 bases: TGTGCCAGCTCACCCAGTGCAGGGGGCAGCGGAAACTCCTACAATGAGCAGTTCTTC.

This clone was counted only a few times. The chain links TRBV28 to TRBJ2-7, with 8 positions matching TRBD1. The CDR3 runs to 14 residues. V trimming: 3 bases; J trimming: 1 base; junction bases outside the gene matches: 2. The germline gives CDR1 MDHEN, CDR2 SYDVKM. The CDR3: CASSFRDRSYEQYF. The CDR3 bases are TGTGCCAGCAGTTTTCGGGACAGGTCCTACGAGCAGTACTTC.

In the case of this clone: A junction end diverges from the germline sequence, so it may reflect a read error. The chain joins TRBV7-9 to TRBJ1-4; perhaps TRBD1 as D (5 bases). CDR1 SEHNR and CDR2 FQNEAQ come from the germline V gene (reference sequence). The CDR3 consists of 14 residues. CDR3 DNA sequence: TGTGCCAGCAGCCCTAGCGGGGCTGCCGGGTCGGTGCGTTTT. Translation: CASSPSGAAGSVRF.

The chain employs TRBV21-1 and TRBJ2-7; TRBD1 is taken as the D call from the table, unchecked against the DNA. TRBV21-1 counts as a pseudogene. The CDR3 totals 17 residues. The CDR3 sequence is CASSKEGNRVSSYEQYF. The CDR3 DNA reads TGTGCCAGCAGCAAAGAGGGGAACAGGGTCAGCTCCTACGAGCAGTACTTC.

In its sample, this clone was seen a few times. V and J are TRBV18 and TRBJ1-1, with 7 bases fitting TRBD1. CDR3 length: 14 residues. The ends lost 2 bases at V and 8 bases at J; junction bases unmatched: 8. Germline V lookup: CDR1 KGHSH, CDR2 LQKENI. As DNA, the CDR3 is TGTGCCAGCTCACCAAATGAAGGGGGCCAGGAAGCTTTCTTT. Translating gives CASSPNEGGQEAFF. The full variable domain, its missing parts supplied by reference TRBV18 and TRBJ1-1, is NAGVMQNPRHLVRRRGQEARLRCSPMKGHSHVYWYRQLPEEGLKFMVYLQKENIIDESGMPKERFSAEFPKEGPSILRIQQVVRGDSAAYFCASSPNEGGQEAFFGQGTRLTVV.

This clone was seen a few times. The J gene is TRBJ2-7, the V gene TRBV15, with a weak D call TRBD1 (5 bases). The CDR3 spans 16 residues. Deletions cut 0 bases from V and 7 bases from J, with 19 bases between. Germline lookup yields CDR1 LNHNV and CDR2 YYDKDF (reference sequence). For the CDR3, the DNA is TGTGCCACCAGCAGAGACCATATGGGGCAGGTACAGGAGCAGTACTTC. Protein sequence: CATSRDHMGQVQEQYF.

This clone was counted a few times. V usage is TRBV5-1 and J usage is TRBJ2-7; 16 positions match TRBD2. CDR3 length: 20 amino acids. Germline-derived CDR1 and CDR2 are SGHRS and YFSETQ. The junction had 13 bases not matched to a gene; V was cut back by 4 bases and J by 0 bases. CDR3 residues: CASSPLTGLAGGHYSYEQYF. For the CDR3, the DNA is TGCGCCAGCAGCCCCCTCACGGGACTAGCGGGAGGGCATTACTCCTACGAGCAGTACTTC.

In this sample, this clone turned up a few times. The sample carries other DNA sequences with the same CDR3. This rearrangement joins TRBV7-2 to TRBJ2-3; no clear D gene. Trimming took off 3 bases at V and 3 bases at J, with 4 bases between the two ends. The CDR3 contains 12 residues. Germline assignment: CDR1 SGHTA and CDR2 FQGNSA. CDR3: CASSLSTDTQYF. Here the CDR3 DNA reads TGTGCCAGCAGCTTGTCAACAGATACGCAGTATTTT.

This clone was recorded only once. V gene TRBV18 combines with J gene TRBJ1-2; 8 bases fit TRBD1. Trimming at V came to 3 bases and at J to 4 bases, leaving 7 bases not matched to a gene. Germline V gene lookup returns CDR1 KGHSH and CDR2 LQKENI. The CDR3 covers 15 residues. CDR3 coding DNA: TGTGCCAGCTCACCCGCGACAGGGGAAGGCTATGGCTACACCTTC. Residues: CASSPATGEGYGYTF. The full variable domain, rest sourced from reference TRBV18 and TRBJ1-2, is NAGVMQNPRHLVRRRGQEARLRCSPMKGHSHVYWYRQLPEEGLKFMVYLQKENIIDESGMPKERFSAEFPKEGPSILRIQQVVRGDSAAYFCASSPATGEGYGYTFGSGTRLTVV.

This clone has only a few counts. J is TRBJ2-5 and V is TRBV7-9; TRBD1 aligns across 7 bases. Germline assignment: CDR1 SEHNR and CDR2 FQNEAQ (reference sequence). V lost 4 bases, J lost 4 bases, and 3 bases stayed unmatched. The CDR3 runs 13 residues. Here the CDR3 reads CASSSGTVETQYF. The CDR3 DNA sequence: TGTGCCAGCAGCTCCGGGACAGTAGAGACCCAGTACTTC.

This clone was detected only a few times. The V call is TRBV10-3, the J call TRBJ2-5; TRBD2 matches at 10 bases. The CDR3 loop spans 17 amino acids. J gave up 4 bases and V 2 bases, and 10 bases lay outside the gene matches. Germline-derived CDR1 and CDR2 are ENHRY and SYGVKD. For the CDR3, the DNA is TGTGCCATCAGTGAGGGTCTAGCGGGAGATCGGGGAGAGACCCAGTACTTC. It translates to CAISEGLAGDRGETQYF.

This clone was observed a few times. The chain carries TRBV5-1 and TRBJ2-5; unclear D gene. The V and J ends lost 3 bases and 3 bases respectively, with 12 bases between them. The length of the CDR3 is 14 residues. CDR1 and CDR2 (germline): SGHRS, YFSETQ. The CDR3 DNA follows: TGCGCCAGCAGCTATGGGCCTGTAGAAGAGACCCAGTACTTC. Its protein is CASSYGPVEETQYF.

The genes are TRBV27 and TRBJ1-2, with 7 positions matching TRBD1. The germline gives CDR1 MNHEY, CDR2 SMNVEV (reference sequence). The length of the CDR3 is 14 residues. V shed 5 bases, J shed 2 bases, and the junction held 5 bases outside the gene matches. The CDR3 bases are TGTGCCAGCAGTGTCCACAGGGGAAACTATGGCTACACCTTC. It translates to CASSVHRGNYGYTF.

This clone came up a few times. V is TRBV5-1 and J is TRBJ2-6; 7 bases align to TRBD1. V trimming: 4 bases; J trimming: 1 base; junction bases outside the gene matches: 8. The CDR3 spans 17 residues. Per germline, CDR1 SGHRS and CDR2 YFSETQ. The CDR3 nucleotides are TGCGCCAGCAGCGGGGGACAGTTACCTTCTGGGGCCAACGTCCTGACTTTC. It specifies CASSGGQLPSGANVLTF.

This clone has a handful of counts. The chain combines TRBV14 with TRBJ1-4; a weak D match, TRBD1 (5 bases). Germline CDR1 SGHDN, CDR2 FVKESK. This CDR3 comprises 17 residues. Trimming took off 1 base at V and 8 bases at J, with 20 bases between the two ends. The CDR3 region is CASSQVGTPLGGEKLFF. The CDR3 DNA reads as TGTGCCAGCAGCCAAGTGGGGACTCCCCTTGGAGGGGAAAAACTGTTTTTT.